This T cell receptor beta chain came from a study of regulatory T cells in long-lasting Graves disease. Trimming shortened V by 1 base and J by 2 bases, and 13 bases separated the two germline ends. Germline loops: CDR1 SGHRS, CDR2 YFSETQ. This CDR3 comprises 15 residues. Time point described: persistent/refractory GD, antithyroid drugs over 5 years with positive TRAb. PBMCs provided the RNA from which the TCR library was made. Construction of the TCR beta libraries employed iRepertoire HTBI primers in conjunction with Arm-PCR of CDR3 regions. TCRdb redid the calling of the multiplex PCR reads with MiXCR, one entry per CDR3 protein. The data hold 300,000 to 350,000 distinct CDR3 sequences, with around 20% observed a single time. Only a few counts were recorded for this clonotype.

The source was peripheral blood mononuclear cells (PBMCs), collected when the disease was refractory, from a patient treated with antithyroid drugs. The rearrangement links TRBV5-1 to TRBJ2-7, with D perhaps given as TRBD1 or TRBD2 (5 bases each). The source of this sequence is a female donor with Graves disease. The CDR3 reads CASSLTGAGPYEQYF. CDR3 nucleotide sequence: TGCGCCAGCAGCTTGACCGGGGCAGGGCCCTACGAGCAGTACTTC.